The 17 T cell receptor beta chains given below trace back to one sample, sequenced in a study of T cell changes during pregnancy in multiple sclerosis. Measured with immunoSEQ multiplex PCR; TCRdb has only the in-frame clones, and not every one. This table has tens of thousands of clones, approximately 92% appearing once. The sequencing used peripheral blood, collected in the second trimester of pregnancy. These receptors originate from a female donor with multiple sclerosis, enrolled in a pregnancy study.

The gene calls are TRBV29-1 and TRBJ2-7, with 7 bases fitting TRBD2. The CDR3 is 13 residues long. Trimming removed 4 bases from V and 0 bases from J; junction bases left unmatched: 3. Per germline, CDR1 SQVTM and CDR2 ANQGSEA. The CDR3 DNA follows: TGCAGCGTTGTCGGGAGGCTCTCCTACGAGCAGTACTTC. This codes for CSVVGRLSYEQYF.

This clone showed up just once. This rearrangement joins TRBV15 to TRBJ1-1; 8 positions match TRBD1. V lost 1 base, J lost 6 bases, and 13 bases stayed unmatched. The CDR3 spans 17 residues. CDR1 and CDR2 from the germline V gene are LNHNV and YYDKDF (reference sequence). The CDR3 coding sequence is TGTGCCACCAGCAGAGCGTCCGCCGGCAGGGGGCTCGCTGAAGCTTTCTTT. Protein product: CATSRASAGRGLAEAFF.

The chain combines TRBV19 with TRBJ2-7; TRBD2 matches at 9 bases. V lost 10 bases to trimming and J lost 2 bases; unmatched junction nucleotides: 18. From germline, CDR1 is LNHDA and CDR2 SQIVND (reference sequence). The CDR3 loop spans 17 amino acids. CDR3 sequence reads: CATQVGISGSSTYEQYF. The DNA for the CDR3 is TGTGCCACCCAAGTTGGGATTAGCGGGAGCTCTACCTACGAGCAGTACTTC.

The V and J genes are TRBV5-1 and TRBJ2-7, with 7 bases identical to TRBD1. This CDR3 spans 14 amino acids. Germline V gene data show CDR1 as SGHRS and CDR2 as YFSETQ. V was pared by 3 bases and J by 0 bases, with 3 bases of the junction left unmatched. The CDR3 DNA follows: TGCGCCAGCAGCTCGGGACAGTCCTCCTACGAGCAGTACTTC. Translation gives CASSSGQSSYEQYF.

The chain links TRBV28 to TRBJ2-7; the D gene is possibly TRBD1 (5 bases). CDR3 size: 12 residues. The germline V and J ends were trimmed by 9 bases and 3 bases, with 12 bases remaining between them. Germline CDR1 MDHEN, CDR2 SYDVKM. The CDR3, as DNA: TGTGCCAGTCAGCTAACAGGCTACGAGCAGTACTTC. This encodes CASQLTGYEQYF.

The chain combines TRBV5-4 with TRBJ1-2; TRBD1 matches at 9 bases. This CDR3 is built from 14 residues. Trimming at V came to 4 bases and at J to 6 bases, leaving 7 bases not matched to a gene. Germline CDR1 SGHNT, CDR2 YYREEE (reference sequence). CDR3 residues: CASSLVQGANGYTF. CDR3 in DNA: TGTGCCAGCAGCCTGGTACAGGGGGCTAATGGCTACACCTTC.

V and J are TRBV9 and TRBJ2-2; D may be TRBD2 (5 bases). The CDR3 sequence is 16 residues long. Germline V gene sequence: CDR1 SGDLS, CDR2 YYNGEE. Trimming stripped 1 base from V and 1 base from J, with 11 bases between. The CDR3 here is CASSVRLAQNTGELFF. CDR3 nucleotide sequence: TGTGCCAGCAGCGTACGGCTAGCTCAGAACACCGGGGAGCTGTTTTTT.

The chain combines TRBV11-1 with TRBJ2-7, with 7 bases lining up with TRBD1. The germline CDR1 and CDR2 sequences are SGHAT and FQDESV (reference sequence). The CDR3 is 17 amino acids. V lost 0 bases and J lost 0; bases outside the gene matches: 8. This CDR3 reads CASSLAPRQGSSYEQYF. As DNA, the CDR3 is TGTGCCAGCAGCTTAGCGCCGAGACAGGGTAGCTCCTACGAGCAGTACTTC.

The J gene is TRBJ2-5, the V gene TRBV14, with 8 bases matching TRBD1. J lost 1 base, V lost 0 bases, and 7 bases had no gene match. Per the germline V gene, CDR1 is SGHDN and CDR2 is FVKESK. The CDR3 length is 17 residues. Here the CDR3 reads CASSQENYRGFQETQYF. Written as DNA, the CDR3 is TGTGCCAGCAGCCAAGAAAACTACAGGGGGTTCCAAGAGACCCAGTACTTC.

The V gene is TRBV7-6, the J gene TRBJ1-1; D not resolved. CDR3 length: 12 amino acids. Germline V gives CDR1 SGHVS, CDR2 FNYEAQ. V shed 1 base and J shed 7 bases, with 7 bases lying between them. CDR3 nucleotide sequence: TGTGCCAGCAGCTTAGGAGGGAATGAAGCTTTCTTT. This sequence encodes CASSLGGNEAFF.

The rearrangement links TRBV7-2 to TRBJ2-5; 15 bases fit TRBD2. Germline loops: CDR1 SGHTA, CDR2 FQGNSA. With V trimmed by 5 bases and J by 4 bases, 5 bases remained unmatched. This CDR3 is 16 amino acids long. In nucleotides, the CDR3 is TGTGCCAGCAGCCCTGGACTAGCGGGGGGGCGAGAGACCCAGTACTTC. Encoded protein: CASSPGLAGGRETQYF.

This clone appeared a single time. The CDR3 nucleotides are TGTGCCAGCAGCGCAGGGGGACTAGCGGGGGTACGAGAGACCCAGTACTTC. Amino acid sequence: CASSAGGLAGVRETQYF. This chain connects TRBV9 to TRBJ2-5, with TRBD2 identical over 14 bases. The CDR3 spans 17 residues. V was clipped by 3 bases and J by 4 bases; unmatched bases: 8. The germline V gene encodes CDR1 SGDLS and CDR2 YYNGEE.

J is TRBJ2-1 and V is TRBV6-1, with D possibly TRBD2 on 5 matching bases. The CDR3 is made up of 14 amino acids. Germline V lookup: CDR1 MNHNS, CDR2 SASEGT. V lost 9 bases and J 10 bases, leaving 22 bases between the germline ends. The DNA of the CDR3 is TGTGCCAGTCGGTTGGGTACTAGGGTGGACGAGCAGTTCTTC. It specifies CASRLGTRVDEQFF.

The gene calls are TRBV11-3 and TRBJ2-7; 11 bases fit TRBD1. CDR3 size: 13 residues. Trimming removed 5 bases from V and 7 bases from J; junction bases left unmatched: 4. The germline V gene has CDR1 SGHNT and CDR2 YENEEA. The CDR3 is CASSPGTGGEQYF. The CDR3 region has the DNA TGTGCCAGCAGCCCCGGGACAGGGGGTGAGCAGTACTTC.

The genes are TRBV7-3 and TRBJ2-1; 7 bases match TRBD2. V was pared by 1 base and J by 7 bases, with 7 bases of the junction left unmatched. Per germline, CDR1 SGHTA and CDR2 FQGTGA. The length of the CDR3 is 15 residues. CDR3: CASSLRGGPENEQFF. CDR3 DNA sequence: TGTGCCAGCAGCTTAAGGGGAGGGCCGGAAAATGAGCAGTTCTTC.

The chain links TRBV19 to TRBJ2-7, with 9 bases fitting TRBD2. From germline, CDR1 is LNHDA and CDR2 SQIVND (reference sequence). After removal of 5 bases from V and 3 bases from J, the junction contained 8 bases not matched to a gene. The CDR3 has 15 residues. The CDR3 DNA reads as TGTGCCAGTAGTGAAGGACTAGCGCGTGTCTACGAGCAGTACTTC. Amino acid sequence: CASSEGLARVYEQYF.

The chain combines TRBV12-5 with TRBJ2-5; 8 bases are a match to TRBD1. The V gene end was trimmed by 1 base and the J gene end by 5 bases; junction bases not matched to a gene: 6. This CDR3 has 15 amino acids. Germline values: CDR1 LGHNT, CDR2 FRNRAP. For the CDR3, the DNA is TGTGCTAGTGGTTTGGGAACAGGGGGGTGGGAGACCCAGTACTTC. Protein: CASGLGTGGWETQYF.